This entry concerns a single T cell receptor (beta chain). There is no known antigen for this receptor. No qualities accompany the bases; no much larger clone lies one base away. Trimming takes 1 base from V and 4 bases from J, and the germline ends sit 10 bases apart. The CDR1 and CDR2 encoded by the germline V gene are SGHTA and FQGNSA. Its CDR3 holds 14 amino acids, cysteine through phenylalanine. Here the CDR3 DNA is all that survives: 42 bases in frame from base 1. This specimen belongs to a study of beta chain features in type 1 diabetes (dated by TCRdb to 2016 to 2018). Study-level background: Patients and healthy donors did not differ in mean age, gender distribution, total cell number or subset yield. The study compared TCRB repertoires of sorted circulating CD4+ T cell subsets between recently diagnosed type 1 diabetes patients and matched healthy donors. Across all samples, fewer than 110,000,000 sorted cells were examined, and cell number per subset correlated strongly with RNA yield. Regulatory and stem cell-like memory subsets were isolated from only 8 patients and roughly 8 healthy donors, whereas naive and central memory subsets came from all 30 or so donors. The full study reports these points: Only small numbers of individuals were included in the HLA sub-analyses, which left unresolved whether HLA type had any influence on TCRB rearrangement. Fewer insertions and more nucleotide deletions at VDJ recombination sites were observed in patients with type 1 diabetes, implying thymic rearrangement abnormalities. The naive, central memory and regulatory TCRB repertoires appeared to resemble one another more closely among patients than among healthy donors. PCR may preferentially amplify shorter templates, but because patient and control samples were amplified and corrected together, any resulting skew would affect both groups equally. A moderate but significant shortening of TCRB CDR3 length was observed in type 1 diabetes patients in all four CD4+ subsets. Because cDNA was sequenced instead of genomic DNA, highly expressing activated cells could be over-represented, though the groups showed no difference in activation or CD3 levels.

The entire isolated RNA was reverse transcribed using the High Capacity cDNA Reverse Transcription Kit, and thus expressed TCRB transcripts were sequenced. Deep immunoSEQ sequencing was applied to naive, central memory and regulatory T cell samples, giving an average of around 3.4 million total reads per sample. Sorted cells were lysed in RLT buffer and RNA was extracted with DNase-treated RNeasy Micro or Mini kits, depending on cell number. To prevent cross-contamination, each cell subset was processed individually, whereas patient and healthy donor samples were processed jointly. TCRB sequences were amplified from cDNA with the immunoSEQ multiplex PCR, producing 87-bp fragments spanning the CDR3 region. Sequencing of the amplicons was performed on the Illumina HiSeq platform. In the original analysis: Synthetic template baselines were used to correct PCR bias computationally, reads within Hamming distance 2 were collapsed together, and singletons that could not be merged were discarded. Reads were aligned against IMGT to assign V, D and J genes, CDR3 length and insertions or deletions at six rearrangement sites. Within each subset, clonotype counts were normalized to the number of sorted cells before true diversity and Gini coefficients were calculated with the tcR R package. The overlap coefficient, calculated on TCRB nucleotide sequences, was used to measure repertoire sharing. Entries here come from immuneACCESS through TCRdb and include only in-frame sequences with V and J called. Some clones fail to appear in such tables; in the studies checked, an unresolved V gene covers under half of the shortfall, and the cause of the remainder is unknown. D and trimming come from the DNA, and the V and J calls and clone size come from that table. Counted in this sample were about 320,000 clones; 14% of them appeared once. 6.7% of the sample rests with the top ten.

A single peripheral blood draw of around 0.11 L on average was collected from each donor into heparinised tubes. A BD FACSAria II was used to sort naive, central memory, regulatory and stem cell-like memory CD4+ T cells with a panel that included CD45RO, CCR7, CD25, CD127, CD95 and CD27. Every sorted population had a purity above 98%. PBMCs were isolated immediately by Lymphoprep density gradient centrifugation and stained directly without culture. So that batch effects would be minimized, each experiment stained and sorted samples in pairs, pairing one healthy donor with one patient. The chain links TRBV7-2 with TRBJ1-2; the D gene is perhaps TRBD1, from 5 matching bases. The sequencing input was central memory CD4+ T cells from blood. This TCR derives from a man aged 25-40 years in good health. The CDR3 region reads CASSLDGGGYGYTF. The nucleotide sequence is given as TGTGCCAGCAGCTTAGATGGGGGTGGCTATGGCTACACCTTC.